The TCR beta chain described here comes from a study of blood T cell repertoires in COVID-19 (dated by TCRdb to the early 2020s). For the study in its entirety: Samples from collaborators originated in the United States, Italy and Spain and spanned both the acute and convalescent phases of COVID-19. The material from the prospective study consisted of cDNA or gDNA derived from T cells, B-cell-depleted T cells, or PBMCs. The dataset comprised deeply sampled blood TCRbeta repertoires from subjects exposed to, actively infected with, or recovered from COVID-19. The repertoires were released in a freely available public database intended as a resource for research on the immune response to SARS-CoV-2. The samples were drawn from two sources: the first 160 participants of the ongoing ImmuneRACE study, and fewer than 1,500 subjects contributed by 6 global collaborators. A de-identified subject ID, COVID-19 status, age in years and sex were almost always included in the sample metadata. Where HLA class I and class II types were available, the types were taken from metadata supplied by the sample provider, not from assay-based typing. Study-wide findings and limitations: Clinical and demographic metadata were provided uncurated, with the amount varying by source and participant.

TCRbeta CDR3 regions were amplified from genomic DNA by means of the immunoSEQ Assay, a bias-controlled multiplex PCR. Concerning the study's data processing: Within the assay, amplification of reference gene primers was used to estimate how many nucleated cells each sample contained. Sequence reads were collapsed and filtered to measure the absolute abundance of every unique TCRbeta CDR3 rearrangement. For each sample, productive Simpson clonality was calculated by taking the square root of Simpson's diversity index across productive rearrangements. The source is immuneACCESS, and TCRdb retained only in-frame sequences with V and J called. Part of the clones is not carried over; for the studies checked, unresolved V genes explain less than half of this, and the remainder is unexplained. Clonal size and the V and J genes are those of that table, whereas D and trimming came from the DNA. Here the sample has 40,000 to 45,000 clones; around 93% occur a single time. The ten largest clonotypes hold 12% of the sample.

As to this clone: Its binding antigen is unknown. No base quality values were provided; no much bigger clone lies one nucleotide off.

Each collaborating institution followed its own protocols to collect whole blood in K2EDTA tubes. For TCRbeta analysis, collaborators shipped samples in one of three forms: frozen whole blood, isolated PBMCs, or DNA extracted from either of those sample types. This TCR was recovered from a human donor in a cohort sampled during active COVID-19. The specimen sequenced was peripheral blood.

The CDR3 region: CASSNRGRGWPQHF. The nucleotide sequence reads TGTGCCAGCAGCAACAGGGGGCGCGGGTGGCCCCAGCATTTT. This chain joins TRBV11-2 to TRBJ1-5, with 9 central nucleotides matching TRBD1. The V end gives up 5 bases and the J end 9 bases, leaving 8 bases in the junction not matched to a gene. Reading from cysteine to phenylalanine, the CDR3 counts 14 amino acids. The kept DNA is CDR3 alone, 42 bases in frame from the first base. Reading the germline V gene gives CDR1 SGHAT and CDR2 FQNNGV.